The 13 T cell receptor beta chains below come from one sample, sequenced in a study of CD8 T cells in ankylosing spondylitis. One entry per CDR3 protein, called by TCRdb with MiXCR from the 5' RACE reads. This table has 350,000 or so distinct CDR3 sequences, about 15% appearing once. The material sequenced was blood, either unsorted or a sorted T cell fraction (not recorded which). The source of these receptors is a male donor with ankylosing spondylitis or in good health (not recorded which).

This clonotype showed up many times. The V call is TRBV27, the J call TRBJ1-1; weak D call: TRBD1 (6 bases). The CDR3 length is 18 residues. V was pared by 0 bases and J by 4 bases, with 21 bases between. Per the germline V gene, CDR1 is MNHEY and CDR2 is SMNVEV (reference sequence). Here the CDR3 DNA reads TGTGCCAGCAGTTTATCGATAATTTTGGGGGCTACGAGCACTGAAGCTTTCTTT. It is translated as CASSLSIILGATSTEAFF.

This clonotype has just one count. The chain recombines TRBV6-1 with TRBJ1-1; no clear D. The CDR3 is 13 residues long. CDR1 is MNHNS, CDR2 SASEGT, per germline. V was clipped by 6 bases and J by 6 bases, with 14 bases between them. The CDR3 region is CASRVQVGAEAFF. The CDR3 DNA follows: TGTGCCAGCAGGGTTCAAGTTGGCGCTGAAGCTTTCTTT.

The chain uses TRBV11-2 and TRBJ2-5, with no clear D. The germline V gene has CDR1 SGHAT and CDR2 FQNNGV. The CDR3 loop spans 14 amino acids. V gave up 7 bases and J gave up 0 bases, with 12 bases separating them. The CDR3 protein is CASKGISYQETQYF. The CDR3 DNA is TGTGCCAGCAAGGGCATCTCGTACCAAGAGACCCAGTACTTC. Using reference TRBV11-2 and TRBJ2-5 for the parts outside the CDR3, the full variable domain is EAGVAQSPRYKIIEKRQSVAFWCNPISGHATLYWYQQILGQGPKLLIQFQNNGVVDDSQLPKDRFSAERLKGVDSTLKIQPAKLEDSAVYLCASKGISYQETQYFGPGTRLLVL.

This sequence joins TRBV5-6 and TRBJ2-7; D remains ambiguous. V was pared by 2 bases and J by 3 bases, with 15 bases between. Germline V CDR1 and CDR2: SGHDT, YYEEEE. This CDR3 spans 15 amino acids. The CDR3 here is CASSFSDPYIYEQYF. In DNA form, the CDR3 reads TGTGCCAGCAGCTTCTCAGATCCCTACATCTACGAGCAGTACTTC.

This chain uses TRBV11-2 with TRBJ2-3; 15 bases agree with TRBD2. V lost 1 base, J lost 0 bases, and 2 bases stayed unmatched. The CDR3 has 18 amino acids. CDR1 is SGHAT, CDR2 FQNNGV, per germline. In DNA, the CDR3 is TGTGCCAGCAGCTTAGTGGGGACTAGCGGGAGGAGCACAGATACGCAGTATTTT. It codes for CASSLVGTSGRSTDTQYF.

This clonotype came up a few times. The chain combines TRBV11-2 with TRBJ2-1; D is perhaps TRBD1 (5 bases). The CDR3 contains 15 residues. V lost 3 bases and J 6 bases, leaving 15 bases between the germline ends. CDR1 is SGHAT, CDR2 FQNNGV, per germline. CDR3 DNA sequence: TGTGCCAGCAGCTTTATTAGGGGAAAACTCAATGAGCAGTTCTTC. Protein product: CASSFIRGKLNEQFF.

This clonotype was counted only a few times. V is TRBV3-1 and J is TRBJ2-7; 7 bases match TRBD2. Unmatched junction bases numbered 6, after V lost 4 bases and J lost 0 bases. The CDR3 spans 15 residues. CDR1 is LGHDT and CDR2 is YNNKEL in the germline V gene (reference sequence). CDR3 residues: CASSPLGGSSYEQYF. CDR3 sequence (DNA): TGTGCCAGCAGCCCTCTTGGCGGGAGCTCCTACGAGCAGTACTTC.

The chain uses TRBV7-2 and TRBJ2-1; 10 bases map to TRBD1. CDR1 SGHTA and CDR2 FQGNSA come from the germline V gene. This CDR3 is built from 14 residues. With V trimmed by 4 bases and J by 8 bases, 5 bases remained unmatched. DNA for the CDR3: TGTGCCAGCAGCTCCCGGGACAGGGGCTATGAGCAGTTCTTC. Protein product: CASSSRDRGYEQFF.

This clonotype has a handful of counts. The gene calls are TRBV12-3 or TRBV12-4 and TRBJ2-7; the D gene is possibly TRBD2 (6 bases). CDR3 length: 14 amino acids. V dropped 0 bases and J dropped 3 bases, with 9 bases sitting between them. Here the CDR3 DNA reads TGTGCCAGCAGTTTAGCCGGGACTGGCTACGAGCAGTACTTC. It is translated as CASSLAGTGYEQYF.

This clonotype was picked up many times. CDR3 sequence (DNA): TGTGCCAGCACCCAGACGGAAACCTATGGCTACACCTTC. Protein: CASTQTETYGYTF. J is TRBJ1-2 and V is TRBV12-3 or TRBV12-4, with D uncertain. The V and J ends lost 7 bases and 4 bases respectively, with 13 bases between them. The CDR3 contains 13 residues.

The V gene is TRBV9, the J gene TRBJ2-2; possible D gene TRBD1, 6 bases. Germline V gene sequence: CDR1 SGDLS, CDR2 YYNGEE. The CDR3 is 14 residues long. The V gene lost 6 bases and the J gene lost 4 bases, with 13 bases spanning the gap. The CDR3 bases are TGTGCCAGCACCAGAGGGGGAATCACCGGGGAGCTGTTTTTT. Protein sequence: CASTRGGITGELFF.

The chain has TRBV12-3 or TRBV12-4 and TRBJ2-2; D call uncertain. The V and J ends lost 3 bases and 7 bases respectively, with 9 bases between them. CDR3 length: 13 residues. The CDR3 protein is CASSLRTYGELFF. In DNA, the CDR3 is TGTGCCAGCAGTTTGAGGACGTACGGGGAGCTGTTTTTT.

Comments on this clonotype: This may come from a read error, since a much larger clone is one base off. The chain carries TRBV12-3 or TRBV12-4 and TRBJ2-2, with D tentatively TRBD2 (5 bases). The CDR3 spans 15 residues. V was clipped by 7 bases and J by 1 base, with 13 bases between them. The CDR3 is CASTLDGVNTGELFF. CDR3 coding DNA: TGTGCCAGCACCCTGGACGGGGTGAACACCGGGGAGCTGTTTTTT.